The clone carrying this T cell receptor beta chain has ten or more counts. Its target is unknown. Germline CDR1 reads DFQATT; CDR2 reads SNEGSKA (reference sequence). The CDR3 totals 13 residues. These data belong to a study of CD8 T cells in ankylosing spondylitis. The study, taken as a whole, reports: Existing reports had already noted some motif variants in reactive arthritis synovial fluid and blood. It was reported that disease-linked clones were significantly enriched in matched ankylosing spondylitis synovial fluid. Clones linked with disease were CD8+ and fairly uncommon in the peripheral blood.

Quantitative barcoded 5'-RACE was used to prepare TCR beta libraries. TCRdb reprocessed the 5' RACE reads via MiXCR and lists one record per CDR3 protein. The table includes approximately 100,000 distinct CDR3 sequences, around 24% detected once. The sequencing sample was made of synovial fluid, either unsorted or a sorted T cell fraction (not recorded which). This sequence was found in a male donor with ankylosing spondylitis. This chain connects TRBV20-1 to TRBJ1-1; TRBD1 is a possible D gene (5 bases). CDR3 amino acids: CRGRDLRNTEAFF. The CDR3 DNA sequence: TGCAGAGGCCGGGACCTAAGGAACACTGAAGCTTTCTTT.